This T cell receptor (beta chain) was observed in a study of OX40 agonist ivuxolimab in advanced cancers. The overall study: Patients were treated with ivuxolimab, an agonistic anti-OX40 (CD134) antibody. Intravenous ivuxolimab was administered to patients every 2 weeks at 0.01 to 10 mg/kg.

Sequenced by immunoSEQ multiplex PCR; TCRdb stores in-frame clones only, minus some. The sample shows about 120,000 clones, around 87% of them seen only once. The germline V gene encodes CDR1 KGHSH and CDR2 LQKENI. The length of the CDR3 is 13 residues. Deletions cut 3 bases from V and 4 bases from J, with 10 bases between. The input for sequencing was CD4+ or CD8+ T cells sorted from blood, taken in a trial of the OX40 agonist ivuxolimab. The TCR sequence derives from an adult with an advanced solid tumor such as melanoma, head and neck, liver or kidney cancer. V gene TRBV18 combines with J gene TRBJ2-7; D gene unclear. The chain's CDR3 is CASSPPTLYEQYF. CDR3 nucleotide sequence: TGTGCCAGCTCACCCCCGACCCTATACGAGCAGTACTTC.